Listed below are T cell receptor beta chains from one sample, sequenced in a study of blood T cell repertoires in COVID-19. Data came from immunoSEQ multiplex PCR; TCRdb stores just in-frame clones and leaves some out. Among over 120,000 clones, 84% were seen once, and the ten largest hold 44%. Source material: peripheral blood. These receptors all stem from a human donor in a cohort sampled during active COVID-19. Both conserved end residues are part of each CDR3. The D gene is left open where the match is weak. Clone sizes are given selectively: once, few, many, or a class where the clone is expanded.

j_gene: TRBJ1-5; d_gene: -; abundance: -; v_gene: TRBV19; CDR3aa: CASSLRGNGQPQHF; CDR3nt: TGTGCCAGTAGTTTGCGGGGAAACGGGCAGCCCCAGCATTTT
j_gene: TRBJ2-3; d_gene: -; abundance: -; v_gene: TRBV6-1; CDR3aa: CASSEFLATDTQYF; CDR3nt: TGTGCCAGCAGTGAATTCCTAGCTACAGATACGCAGTATTTT
j_gene: TRBJ2-1; d_gene: -; abundance: -; v_gene: TRBV27; CDR3aa: CARRGVDHNEQFF; CDR3nt: TGTGCCAGAAGGGGCGTAGATCACAATGAGCAGTTCTTC
j_gene: TRBJ1-2; d_gene: -; abundance: -; v_gene: TRBV28; CDR3aa: CASSSGQLYGYTF; CDR3nt: TGTGCCAGCAGTTCCGGACAGCTCTATGGCTACACCTTC
j_gene: TRBJ1-4; d_gene: -; abundance: -; v_gene: TRBV4-3; CDR3aa: CASSQPEGGGKLFF; CDR3nt: TGCGCCAGCAGCCAACCGGAGGGGGGGGGAAAACTGTTTTTT
j_gene: TRBJ2-3; d_gene: TRBD2; abundance: -; v_gene: TRBV7-8; CDR3aa: CASSLTTSGRSDTQYF; CDR3nt: TGTGCCAGCAGCTTGACCACTAGCGGGAGATCAGATACGCAGTATTTT
j_gene: TRBJ2-6; d_gene: -; abundance: -; v_gene: TRBV7-9; CDR3aa: CASSLTGSGANVLTF; CDR3nt: TGTGCCAGCAGCTTAACAGGGTCCGGGGCCAACGTCCTGACTTTC
j_gene: TRBJ1-2; d_gene: TRBD1; abundance: -; v_gene: TRBV5-1; CDR3aa: CASSWDRANYGYTF; CDR3nt: TGCGCCAGCAGCTGGGACAGGGCTAACTATGGCTACACCTTC
j_gene: TRBJ1-6; d_gene: -; abundance: -; v_gene: TRBV6-5; CDR3aa: CASRGGQNSPLHF; CDR3nt: TGTGCCAGCAGGGGCGGACAGAATTCACCCCTCCACTTT
j_gene: TRBJ2-6; d_gene: -; abundance: once; v_gene: TRBV11-3; CDR3aa: CASSPPLEGFGANVLTF; CDR3nt: TGTGCCAGCAGCCCCCCCTTGGAGGGGTTTGGGGCCAACGTCCTGACTTTC
j_gene: TRBJ1-1; d_gene: -; abundance: few; v_gene: TRBV6-2/TRBV6-3; CDR3aa: CASSYWSGGGTEAFF; CDR3nt: TGTGCCAGCAGTTACTGGAGCGGCGGGGGCACTGAAGCTTTCTTT
j_gene: TRBJ2-2; d_gene: TRBD1; abundance: -; v_gene: TRBV7-2; CDR3aa: CASGRQGVGELFF; CDR3nt: TGTGCCAGCGGCAGACAGGGAGTCGGGGAGCTGTTTTTT
j_gene: TRBJ1-1; d_gene: -; abundance: -; v_gene: TRBV7-6; CDR3aa: CASSPPGYTEAFF; CDR3nt: TGTGCCAGCAGCCCACCAGGCTACACTGAAGCTTTCTTT
j_gene: TRBJ1-4; d_gene: -; abundance: -; v_gene: TRBV6-6; CDR3aa: CASSYSGGDEKLFF; CDR3nt: TGTGCCAGCAGTTACTCGGGGGGGGATGAAAAACTGTTTTTT
j_gene: TRBJ2-7; d_gene: TRBD1; abundance: -; v_gene: TRBV29-1; CDR3aa: CSVRGQGAPYEQYF; CDR3nt: TGCAGCGTTCGCGGACAGGGGGCTCCCTACGAGCAGTACTTC
j_gene: TRBJ2-1; d_gene: -; abundance: many; v_gene: TRBV7-9; CDR3aa: CASMEGYNEQFF; CDR3nt: TGTGCCAGCATGGAGGGCTACAATGAGCAGTTCTTC
j_gene: TRBJ2-2; d_gene: TRBD2; abundance: -; v_gene: TRBV4-2; CDR3aa: CASSAGGRSGELFF; CDR3nt: TGTGCCAGCAGTGCGGGGGGGCGTAGCGGGGAGCTGTTTTTT
j_gene: TRBJ1-1; d_gene: -; abundance: -; v_gene: TRBV27; CDR3aa: CASSLSRLENTEAFF; CDR3nt: TGTGCCAGCAGCCTTTCCCGACTGGAGAACACTGAAGCTTTCTTT
j_gene: TRBJ2-5; d_gene: TRBD2; abundance: -; v_gene: TRBV5-4; CDR3aa: CASSLAGGLETQYF; CDR3nt: TGTGCCAGCAGCTTGGCGGGGGGGCTGGAGACCCAGTACTTC
j_gene: TRBJ2-5; d_gene: TRBD2; abundance: -; v_gene: TRBV2; CDR3aa: CASSALLAQETQYF; CDR3nt: TGTGCCAGCAGTGCCCTACTAGCGCAAGAGACCCAGTACTTC
j_gene: TRBJ2-4; d_gene: -; abundance: -; v_gene: TRBV5-6; CDR3aa: CASSLGQSLAKNIQYF; CDR3nt: TGTGCCAGCAGCTTGGGTCAGTCTCTAGCCAAAAACATTCAGTACTTC
j_gene: TRBJ1-6; d_gene: TRBD1; abundance: -; v_gene: TRBV15; CDR3aa: CATSKGQNNSPLHF; CDR3nt: TGTGCCACCAGCAAGGGACAGAATAATTCACCCCTCCACTTT
j_gene: TRBJ1-2; d_gene: TRBD1; abundance: -; v_gene: TRBV4-1; CDR3aa: CASSRQGQANYGYTF; CDR3nt: TGCGCCAGCAGCCGACAGGGACAGGCTAACTATGGCTACACCTTC
j_gene: TRBJ2-1; d_gene: TRBD1; abundance: -; v_gene: TRBV11-2; CDR3aa: CASSPRTGGSYNEQFF; CDR3nt: TGTGCCAGCAGCCCGCGGACAGGGGGCTCCTACAATGAGCAGTTCTTC
j_gene: TRBJ1-5; d_gene: -; abundance: once; v_gene: TRBV6-2/TRBV6-3; CDR3aa: CASSYPYQPQHF; CDR3nt: TGTGCCAGCAGTTACCCGTATCAGCCCCAGCATTTT
j_gene: TRBJ1-1; d_gene: -; abundance: -; v_gene: TRBV4-2; CDR3aa: CASSQVSGRDTEAFF; CDR3nt: TGTGCCAGCAGCCAAGTAAGCGGGCGAGACACTGAAGCTTTCTTT
j_gene: TRBJ1-1; d_gene: -; abundance: once; v_gene: TRBV7-9; CDR3aa: CASSPLKNTEAFF; CDR3nt: TGTGCCAGCAGCCCCTTAAAGAACACTGAAGCTTTCTTT
j_gene: TRBJ1-1; d_gene: -; abundance: once; v_gene: TRBV5-1; CDR3aa: CASSLMRSDTEAFF; CDR3nt: TGCGCCAGCAGCTTAATGCGTTCTGACACTGAAGCTTTCTTT
j_gene: TRBJ1-2; d_gene: -; abundance: -; v_gene: TRBV6-1; CDR3aa: CASTPGTYGYTF; CDR3nt: TGTGCCAGCACGCCCGGGACATATGGCTACACCTTC
j_gene: TRBJ2-1; d_gene: -; abundance: -; v_gene: TRBV12-3/TRBV12-4; CDR3aa: CASSQSPEQFF; CDR3nt: TGTGCCAGCAGCCAATCCCCTGAGCAGTTCTTC
j_gene: TRBJ2-1; d_gene: TRBD2; abundance: -; v_gene: TRBV19; CDR3aa: CASSRSGGPYNEQFF; CDR3nt: TGTGCCAGTAGTAGGAGCGGGGGCCCCTACAATGAGCAGTTCTTC
j_gene: TRBJ2-3; d_gene: TRBD2; abundance: -; v_gene: TRBV4-1; CDR3aa: CASSPEWLAGPLDTQYF; CDR3nt: TGCGCCAGCAGCCCGGAATGGTTAGCGGGACCGCTAGATACGCAGTATTTT
j_gene: TRBJ2-1; d_gene: TRBD2; abundance: once; v_gene: TRBV7-2; CDR3aa: CASSLTSGSFDEQFF; CDR3nt: TGTGCCAGCAGCCTCACTAGCGGGAGTTTCGATGAGCAGTTCTTC
j_gene: TRBJ2-7; d_gene: TRBD1; abundance: -; v_gene: TRBV7-2; CDR3aa: CASSTGQGRDYEQYF; CDR3nt: TGTGCCAGCAGCACAGGACAGGGCCGCGACTACGAGCAGTACTTC
j_gene: TRBJ1-1; d_gene: TRBD1; abundance: -; v_gene: TRBV4-1; CDR3aa: CASSPSRDRAEAFF; CDR3nt: TGCGCCAGCAGCCCGTCCCGGGACAGGGCTGAAGCTTTCTTT
j_gene: TRBJ2-2; d_gene: -; abundance: -; v_gene: TRBV12-5; CDR3aa: CASGLSGVNTGELFF; CDR3nt: TGTGCTAGTGGTTTAAGCGGAGTGAACACCGGGGAGCTGTTTTTT
j_gene: TRBJ1-5; d_gene: TRBD1; abundance: -; v_gene: TRBV18; CDR3aa: CASSPGQGNQPQHF; CDR3nt: TGTGCCAGCTCACCTGGACAGGGGAATCAGCCCCAGCATTTT
j_gene: TRBJ1-3; d_gene: TRBD1; abundance: -; v_gene: TRBV6-5; CDR3aa: CASSYGQGVYTIYF; CDR3nt: TGTGCCAGCAGTTACGGACAGGGGGTGTACACCATATATTTT
j_gene: TRBJ2-6; d_gene: TRBD2; abundance: -; v_gene: TRBV19; CDR3aa: CASTTTGTSIFGANVLTF; CDR3nt: TGTGCCAGCACAACTACCGGGACTAGTATATTCGGGGCCAACGTCCTGACTTTC
j_gene: TRBJ1-3; d_gene: -; abundance: -; v_gene: TRBV15; CDR3aa: CATSGGGPTSGNTIYF; CDR3nt: TGTGCCACCAGCGGCGGGGGACCGACCTCTGGAAACACCATATATTTT